This entry concerns a single T cell receptor (beta chain). Antigen unknown. The CDR3 consists of 13 residues. From germline, CDR1 is SGHRS and CDR2 YFSETQ. Trimming shortened V by 2 bases and J by 5 bases, and 10 bases separated the two germline ends. These data originate in a study of Ad26.COV2.S vaccination and SARS-CoV-2 variants. Treatment: around 19 received Ad26.COV2.S at low or high dose, single or two shots; 5 received placebo; per-sample allocation not given. Samples analyzed were those drawn on day 63 after the first vaccine or placebo injection. Whole-study results and caveats: Assessments of TCR breadth and depth may have underestimated the total T cell responses.

Sequencing was performed with immunoSEQ multiplex PCR; in TCRdb, only in-frame clones are kept and a portion is missing. The sample has 400,000 to 500,000 clones, roughly 90% seen once. The TCR originated in a person between 18 and 59 years old who received the Ad26.COV2.S COVID-19 vaccine or a placebo. This chain joins TRBV5-1 and TRBJ2-5, with TRBD1 as a possible D gene (6 bases). The material sequenced was peripheral blood, taken in a trial of Ad26.COV2.S vaccine versus placebo. The CDR3: CASSLQGRETQYF. The CDR3 bases are TGCGCCAGCAGCTTACAGGGACGGGAGACCCAGTACTTC.